This passage covers 28 T cell receptor beta chains from one sample sequenced in a study of cytomegalovirus exposure and HLA in healthy donors. The PCR employed 60 Vbeta primers together with 13 Jbeta primers. Profiled with immunoSEQ multiplex PCR; TCRdb holds only in-frame clones, not every one. This listing includes about 160,000 clones. The sample consisted of PBMCs. The receptors stem from a man under 40 in good health and CMV-seronegative.

The V gene is TRBV10-3, the J gene TRBJ1-2; D gene uncertain. The CDR3 spans 13 residues. V gave up 0 bases and J gave up 5 bases, with 7 bases separating them. Germline V gene sequence: CDR1 ENHRY, CDR2 SYGVKD. Here the CDR3 reads CAISESGRYGYTF. As DNA, the CDR3 is TGTGCCATCAGTGAGTCCGGTCGGTATGGCTACACCTTC.

The chain has TRBV2 and TRBJ2-7; a weak D match, TRBD2 (6 bases). CDR1 SNHLY and CDR2 FYNNEI come from the germline V gene. The length of the CDR3 is 13 residues. The V end was cut by 6 bases, the J end by 3 bases, with 12 bases between. The CDR3 coding sequence is TGTGCCAGCAGCACCGGCGGGGTCTACGAGCAGTACTTC. Translation gives CASSTGGVYEQYF.

The rearrangement joins TRBV5-1 to TRBJ1-1; D perhaps matches TRBD1 (6 bases). V lost 4 bases to trimming and J lost 6 bases, with 22 bases between them. The CDR3 spans 16 residues. Germline-derived CDR1 and CDR2 are SGHRS and YFSETQ. CDR3 sequence: CASSLPLTGTTAEAFF. The CDR3 coding sequence is TGCGCCAGCAGCCTCCCACTTACAGGGACCACAGCTGAAGCTTTCTTT. Looking up the rest from reference TRBV5-1 and TRBJ1-1 gives the full variable domain: KAGVTQTPRYLIKTRGQQVTLSCSPISGHRSVSWYQQTPGQGLQFLFEYFSETQRNKGNFPGRFSGRQFSNSRSEMNVSTLELGDSALYLCASSLPLTGTTAEAFFGQGTRLTVV.

CDR3 loop: CASSTLSAGGRDTQYF. In DNA form, the CDR3 reads TGCGCCAGCAGCACCCTTAGTGCGGGAGGGAGAGATACGCAGTATTTT. The chain employs TRBV5-1 and TRBJ2-3, with 9 bases that match TRBD2. The V gene's germline CDR1 is SGHRS and CDR2 YFSETQ. The V segment lost 4 bases and the J segment 5 bases; nucleotides outside the gene matches: 11. This CDR3 spans 16 amino acids.

The chain employs TRBV10-1 and TRBJ1-5; D unclear. CDR3 length equals 13 residues. V was shortened by 4 bases and J by 3 bases, with 7 bases between the two germline ends. Per germline, CDR1 WNHNN and CDR2 SYGVQD (reference sequence). The DNA for the CDR3 is TGCGCCAGCAGTGCCAGAATCAATCAGCCCCAGCATTTT. This gives the protein CASSARINQPQHF.

The gene calls are TRBV7-3 and TRBJ2-6; 9 nucleotides line up with TRBD1. V dropped 5 bases and J dropped 3; count of bases not matched to a gene: 8. CDR1 is SGHTA, CDR2 FQGTGA, per germline. The CDR3 is made up of 17 amino acids. The DNA of the CDR3 is TGTGCCAGCAGCCCCGCCGGGACAGGGTTTGGGGCCAACGTCCTGACTTTC. This encodes CASSPAGTGFGANVLTF.

The rearrangement joins TRBV4-1 to TRBJ2-7; TRBD2 aligns across 10 bases. The CDR3 is made up of 19 amino acids. Germline V gene lookup returns CDR1 MGHRA and CDR2 YSYEKL. After removal of 0 bases from V and 2 bases from J, the junction contained 13 bases not matched to a gene. The CDR3 DNA sequence: TGCGCCAGCAGCCAAGATCGCGTGACTAGCGGGCCTACCCCCTACGAGCAGTACTTC. It is translated as CASSQDRVTSGPTPYEQYF.

This chain links TRBV18 with TRBJ2-5; D is unclear. Germline-derived CDR1 and CDR2 are KGHSH and LQKENI. Trimming pared 1 base from V and 9 bases from J, leaving 12 bases between. The CDR3 runs 13 residues. CDR3 nucleotide sequence: TGTGCCAGCTCACCACGGCAGTCCGAGGCCCAGTACTTC. Protein: CASSPRQSEAQYF.

This sequence joins TRBV6-5 and TRBJ2-1; possible D gene TRBD2, 5 bases. There are 15 residues in the CDR3. V dropped 8 bases and J dropped 1 base, with 15 bases sitting between them. Germline V lookup: CDR1 MNHEY, CDR2 SVGAGI. This CDR3 reads CASRLDFASYNEQFF. The CDR3 bases are TGTGCCAGCCGGCTGGACTTCGCTTCCTACAATGAGCAGTTCTTC.

CDR3 in DNA: TGTGCCAGCAGCCGGGGTGACACTCTCTCCTACAATGAGCAGTTCTTC. Encoded protein: CASSRGDTLSYNEQFF. The J gene is TRBJ2-1, the V gene TRBV5-4; TRBD2 is a possible D gene (5 bases). Between the trimmed V and J ends, which lost 4 bases and 0 bases, there was a span of 14 bases. The V gene's germline CDR1 is SGHNT and CDR2 YYREEE (reference sequence). The CDR3 runs to 16 residues.

V gene TRBV6-1 combines with J gene TRBJ2-1; TRBD1 aligns across 9 bases. V lost 7 bases, J lost 6 bases, and 7 bases stayed unmatched. Germline assignment: CDR1 MNHNS and CDR2 SASEGT. The length of the CDR3 is 14 residues. CDR3 in amino acids: CASTTGQGINEQFF. CDR3 sequence (DNA): TGTGCCAGCACAACGGGACAGGGCATCAATGAGCAGTTCTTC.

V and J are TRBV5-4 and TRBJ2-3; D gene unclear. The V end lost 4 bases, the J end lost 9 bases, and 15 bases lay between the germline ends. Germline V gene data show CDR1 as SGHNT and CDR2 as YYREEE (reference sequence). The CDR3 has 13 amino acids. CDR3 sequence reads: CASSPPRATTQYF. The CDR3 DNA is TGTGCCAGCAGCCCTCCTCGAGCGACGACGCAGTATTTT.

The chain recombines TRBV9 with TRBJ2-2; TRBD2 aligns across 13 bases. The length of the CDR3 is 17 residues. Germline V gene data show CDR1 as SGDLS and CDR2 as YYNGEE. J lost 8 bases, V lost 1 base, and 8 bases had no gene match. In nucleotides, the CDR3 is TGTGCCAGCAGCGTATCGGGACTAGCGGGAAGAGGAGGGGAGCTGTTTTTT. Its protein is CASSVSGLAGRGGELFF.

The CDR3 sequence: CASSLYSGKEHNEQFF. DNA for the CDR3: TGTGCCAGCTCACTATATTCGGGTAAGGAACACAATGAGCAGTTCTTC. The gene calls are TRBV18 and TRBJ2-1; D is unresolved. The CDR3 is made up of 16 amino acids. Looked up from germline, CDR1 is KGHSH and CDR2 is LQKENI. V dropped 4 bases and J dropped 5 bases, with 18 bases sitting between them.

For this clone: This sample includes further DNA sequences coding for the same CDR3. The V gene is TRBV28, the J gene TRBJ2-7; maybe TRBD1 (6 bases). The germline CDR1 and CDR2 sequences are MDHEN and SYDVKM. Trimming cost V 5 bases and J 1 base, with 18 bases left between them. The CDR3 totals 16 residues. Here the CDR3 reads CASSPLFGRGSYEQYF. The CDR3 bases are TGTGCCAGCAGTCCCCTTTTCGGTAGGGGGTCCTACGAGCAGTACTTC.

The gene calls are TRBV29-1 and TRBJ2-1; the D gene is possibly TRBD1 (6 bases). The CDR3 contains 13 residues. V gave up 3 bases and J gave up 10 bases, with 16 bases separating them. Per the germline V gene, CDR1 is SQVTM and CDR2 is ANQGSEA. CDR3 DNA sequence: TGCAGCGTTGATGATGACAGGTTGTGGGAGCAGTTCTTC. Translated, it gives CSVDDDRLWEQFF.

The J gene is TRBJ2-1, the V gene TRBV5-5, with a tentative D call TRBD1 (7 bases). The CDR3 consists of 14 residues. The germline V and J ends were trimmed by 4 bases and 7 bases, with 15 bases remaining between them. Germline values: CDR1 SGHKS, CDR2 YYEKEE (reference sequence). The CDR3 DNA reads as TGTGCCAGCAGCCCTCCGACAGGGAGGAATGAGCAGTTCTTC. Its protein product is CASSPPTGRNEQFF.

The rearrangement links TRBV6-5 to TRBJ1-1; no firm D call. Trimming removed 8 bases at V and 8 bases at J, with 12 bases between. CDR1 is MNHEY, CDR2 SVGAGI, per germline. The length of the CDR3 is 11 residues. CDR3 in DNA: TGTGCCAGCCGAGGGATAGTGGAAGCTTTCTTT. This encodes CASRGIVEAFF.

As DNA, the CDR3 is TGTGCCAGCAGCCCGCGACTAGAGACCCTCTACAATGAGCAGTTCTTC. It codes for CASSPRLETLYNEQFF. The chain couples TRBV11-2 to TRBJ2-1, with D possibly being TRBD2 (6 bases). CDR3 length equals 16 residues. CDR1 and CDR2 from the germline V gene are SGHAT and FQNNGV. The ends were cut back, 5 bases at V and 3 bases at J, with 17 bases in the middle. The whole variable domain, filled in from reference TRBV11-2 and TRBJ2-1, reads EAGVAQSPRYKIIEKRQSVAFWCNPISGHATLYWYQQILGQGPKLLIQFQNNGVVDDSQLPKDRFSAERLKGVDSTLKIQPAKLEDSAVYLCASSPRLETLYNEQFFGPGTRLTVL.

The V and J genes are TRBV11-2 and TRBJ2-1; D gene ambiguous. Germline V gives CDR1 SGHAT, CDR2 FQNNGV. The CDR3 runs 17 residues. Deletions cut 5 bases from V and 0 bases from J, with 17 bases between. The CDR3: CASSPILVAVSYNEQFF. CDR3 sequence (DNA): TGTGCCAGCAGCCCGATCCTGGTGGCGGTCTCCTACAATGAGCAGTTCTTC.

The chain combines TRBV2 with TRBJ2-5; possible D gene TRBD1, 6 bases. There are 12 residues in the CDR3. V was clipped by 3 bases and J by 5 bases, with 7 bases between them. Germline CDR1 is SNHLY and CDR2 is FYNNEI. CDR3 sequence reads: CASSDTGETQYF. For the CDR3, the DNA is TGTGCCAGCAGTGACACAGGGGAGACCCAGTACTTC. Using reference TRBV2 and TRBJ2-5 for the parts outside the CDR3, the full variable domain is EPEVTQTPSHQVTQMGQEVILRCVPISNHLYFYWYRQILGQKVEFLVSFYNNEISEKSEIFDDQFSVERPDGSNFTLKIRSTKLEDSAMYFCASSDTGETQYFGPGTRLLVL.

V and J are TRBV4-3 and TRBJ2-7; D not certain. The V end was cut by 0 bases, the J end by 8 bases, with 14 bases between. Germline CDR1 and CDR2: LGHNA and YSLEER. This CDR3 is 14 amino acids long. The CDR3 coding sequence is TGCGCCAGCAGCCAAGAAGGCCTGTACAGTAAGCAGTACTTC. Encoded protein: CASSQEGLYSKQYF.

The CDR3 loop is CASSLGGAGPPGETQYF. The DNA of the CDR3 is TGTGCCAGCAGCTTAGGGGGAGCGGGACCTCCAGGAGAGACCCAGTACTTC. The J gene is TRBJ2-5, the V gene TRBV7-8; 7 bases match TRBD2. The CDR3 consists of 17 residues. Looked up from germline, CDR1 is SGHVS and CDR2 is FQNEAQ. The junction had 12 bases not matched to a gene; V was cut back by 1 base and J by 4 bases.

V gene TRBV6-5 combines with J gene TRBJ2-1, with TRBD2 identical over 12 bases. Losses at the gene ends were 6 bases for V and 2 bases for J; bases not matched to a gene: 2. CDR3 size: 15 residues. Germline loops: CDR1 MNHEY, CDR2 SVGAGI. The CDR3 bases are TGTGCCAGCAGGTCTAGCGGGAGGGCCTACAATGAGCAGTTCTTC. Translation: CASRSSGRAYNEQFF.

The gene calls are TRBV18 and TRBJ1-2; possible D gene TRBD1, 6 bases. Deletions cut 6 bases from V and 2 bases from J, with 16 bases between. Germline V gene sequence: CDR1 KGHSH, CDR2 LQKENI. CDR3 length: 15 residues. CDR3 nucleotide sequence: TGTGCCAGCTCCTCCGAGGGGGGGCGCAACTATGGCTACACCTTC. It encodes CASSSEGGRNYGYTF. Looking up the rest from reference TRBV18 and TRBJ1-2 gives the full variable domain: NAGVMQNPRHLVRRRGQEARLRCSPMKGHSHVYWYRQLPEEGLKFMVYLQKENIIDESGMPKERFSAEFPKEGPSILRIQQVVRGDSAAYFCASSSEGGRNYGYTFGSGTRLTVV.

The chain couples TRBV4-3 to TRBJ2-5, with 8 bases matching TRBD2. J was trimmed by 5 bases and V by 5 bases; bases with no gene match: 16. CDR1 and CDR2 from the germline V gene are LGHNA and YSLEER. This CDR3 spans 17 amino acids. The CDR3 DNA follows: TGCGCCAGCAGCTCTGACTATTCTAGCGGGTCCCAGGAGACCCAGTACTTC. Its translation is CASSSDYSSGSQETQYF.

The chain uses TRBV9 and TRBJ2-5; 8 bases are a match to TRBD1. The J segment lost 5 bases and the V segment lost 0 bases, leaving 9 bases of the junction unmatched. The CDR3 has 16 residues. Germline lookup yields CDR1 SGDLS and CDR2 YYNGEE. CDR3: CASSVARAGGRETQYF. CDR3 sequence (DNA): TGTGCCAGCAGCGTAGCTAGGGCAGGGGGCAGGGAGACCCAGTACTTC.

V is TRBV6-1 and J is TRBJ2-7, with 7 bases lining up with TRBD1. This CDR3 comprises 15 residues. Per germline, CDR1 MNHNS and CDR2 SASEGT. Trimming at V came to 9 bases and at J to 0 bases, leaving 11 bases not matched to a gene. The CDR3 nucleotides are TGTGCCAGGATCCCGGGACAGAGGTTCTCCTACGAGCAGTACTTC. This codes for CARIPGQRFSYEQYF.